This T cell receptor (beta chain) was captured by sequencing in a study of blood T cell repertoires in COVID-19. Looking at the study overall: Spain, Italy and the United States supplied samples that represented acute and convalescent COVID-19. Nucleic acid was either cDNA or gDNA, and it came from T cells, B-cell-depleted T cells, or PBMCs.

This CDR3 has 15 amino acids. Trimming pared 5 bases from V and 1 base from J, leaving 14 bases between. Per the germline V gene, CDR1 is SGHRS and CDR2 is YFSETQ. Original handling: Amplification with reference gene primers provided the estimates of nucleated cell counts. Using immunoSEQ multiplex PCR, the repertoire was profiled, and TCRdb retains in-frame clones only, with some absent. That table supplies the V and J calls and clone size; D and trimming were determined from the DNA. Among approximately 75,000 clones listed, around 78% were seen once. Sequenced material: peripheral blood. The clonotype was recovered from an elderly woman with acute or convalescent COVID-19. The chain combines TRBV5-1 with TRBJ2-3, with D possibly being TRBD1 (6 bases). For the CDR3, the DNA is TGCGCCAGCAGTCTTACGGGACACCGCACAGATACGCAGTATTTT. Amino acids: CASSLTGHRTDTQYF.